This T cell receptor (beta chain) was documented in a study of early T cells in non-severe SARS-CoV-2 infection. Study-wide background: With bulk RNA from unsorted whole blood as input, sequencing yielded unpaired chains. Overall study findings and caveats: Database matching using VDJdb favored anti-spike CD8 responses, with private and CD4 specificities left missing.

The germline V gene has CDR1 KGHDR and CDR2 SFDVKD. V lost 5 bases, J lost 2 bases, and 8 bases stayed unmatched. CDR3 size: 16 residues. As to this clonotype: Antigen unknown.

Tagging with unique molecular identifiers was applied to individual cDNA molecules. Using its own MiXCR run on the 5' RACE reads, TCRdb lists one record per CDR3 protein. This repertoire shows around 19,000 distinct CDR3 sequences, around 5% found once; its top ten account for roughly 5.2%. This clonotype originated in an adult who was a healthcare worker with PCR-confirmed SARS-CoV-2 infection or an uninfected control (not recorded which). The chain joins TRBV24-1 to TRBJ2-1, with 7 nucleotides matching TRBD1. Sequences were obtained from whole blood. The CDR3 DNA follows: TGTGCCACCAGTGCCACGAACAGGGGCCCCTACAATGAGCAGTTCTTC. It codes for CATSATNRGPYNEQFF.